This T cell receptor beta chain comes out of a study of blood T cells in healthy people across ages. Study-wide background: Roughly one uniquely barcoded beta molecule per two T cells was captured.

This clonotype was counted once. Using a J-beta primer mix together with a sample-barcoded 5' primer, a second PCR was run for roughly 7 to 12 cycles. The template-switch adaptor was a 5' adaptor with 12 random nucleotides. It tagged each cDNA molecule. MiXCR, applied by TCRdb to the 5' RACE reads, yields one record per CDR3 protein. Of approximately 800,000 distinct CDR3 sequences in the sample, 58% were seen once. Looked up from germline, CDR1 is LGHDT and CDR2 is YNNKEL (reference sequence). This CDR3 has 15 residues. Trimming took 4 bases from V and 12 from J, leaving 19 bases between them. The extraction recovered at least 5.5 micrograms of total RNA per sample.

The chain carries TRBV3-1 and TRBJ1-6; D not certain. Sequencing was carried out using blood. This receptor was identified in a man aged 30 to 39 in good health. CDR3 sequence (DNA): TGTGCCAGCAGCCCTCCGGCCGGGTTAACTAAACCCCTCCACTTT. This translates into CASSPPAGLTKPLHF.